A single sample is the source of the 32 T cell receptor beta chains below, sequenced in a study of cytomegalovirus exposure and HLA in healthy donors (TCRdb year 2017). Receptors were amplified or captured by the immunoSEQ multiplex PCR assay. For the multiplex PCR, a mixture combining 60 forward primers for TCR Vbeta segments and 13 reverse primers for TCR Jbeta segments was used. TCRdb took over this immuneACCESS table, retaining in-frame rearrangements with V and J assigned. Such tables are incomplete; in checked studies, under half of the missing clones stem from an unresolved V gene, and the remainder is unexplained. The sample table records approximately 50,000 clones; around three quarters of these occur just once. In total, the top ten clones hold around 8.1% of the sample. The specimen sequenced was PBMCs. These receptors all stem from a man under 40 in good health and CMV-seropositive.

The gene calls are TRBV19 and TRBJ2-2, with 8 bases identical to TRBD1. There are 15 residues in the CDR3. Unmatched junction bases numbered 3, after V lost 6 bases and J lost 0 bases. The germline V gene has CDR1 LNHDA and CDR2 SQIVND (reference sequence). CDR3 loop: CASRQQGANTGELFF. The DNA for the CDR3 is TGTGCCAGTAGACAACAGGGGGCGAACACCGGGGAGCTGTTTTTT.

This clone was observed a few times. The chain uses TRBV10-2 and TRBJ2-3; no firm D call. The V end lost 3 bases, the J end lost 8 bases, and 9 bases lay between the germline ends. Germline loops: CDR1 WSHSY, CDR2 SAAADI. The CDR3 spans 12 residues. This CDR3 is CASSEAAFTQYF. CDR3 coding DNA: TGCGCCAGCAGTGAAGCAGCGTTTACGCAGTATTTT.

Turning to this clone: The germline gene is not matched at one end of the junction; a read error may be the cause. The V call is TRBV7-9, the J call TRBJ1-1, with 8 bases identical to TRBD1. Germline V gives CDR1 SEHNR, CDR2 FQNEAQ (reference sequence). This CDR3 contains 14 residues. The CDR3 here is CSSSLLQGATEAFF. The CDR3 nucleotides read TGTTCCAGCAGCTTACTCCAGGGGGCCACTGAAGCTTTCTTT.

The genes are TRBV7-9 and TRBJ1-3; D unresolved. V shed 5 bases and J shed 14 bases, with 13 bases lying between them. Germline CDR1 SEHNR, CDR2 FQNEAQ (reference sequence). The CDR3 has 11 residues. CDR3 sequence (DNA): TGTGCCAGCAGCCCGGGATCTCCGTTATATTTT. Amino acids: CASSPGSPLYF.

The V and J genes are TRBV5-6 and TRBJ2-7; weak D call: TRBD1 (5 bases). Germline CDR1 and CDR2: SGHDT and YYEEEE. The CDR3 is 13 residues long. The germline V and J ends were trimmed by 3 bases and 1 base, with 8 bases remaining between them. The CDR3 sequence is CASSSYRSYEQYF. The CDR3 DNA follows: TGTGCCAGCAGCTCCTACAGGTCCTACGAGCAGTACTTC.

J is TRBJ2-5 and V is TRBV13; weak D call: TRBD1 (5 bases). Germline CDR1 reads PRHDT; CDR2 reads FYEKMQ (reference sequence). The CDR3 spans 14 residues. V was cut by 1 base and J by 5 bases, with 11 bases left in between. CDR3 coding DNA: TGTGCCAGCAGCTTAGAAGGGAAGGGGGAGACCCAGTACTTC. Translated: CASSLEGKGETQYF.

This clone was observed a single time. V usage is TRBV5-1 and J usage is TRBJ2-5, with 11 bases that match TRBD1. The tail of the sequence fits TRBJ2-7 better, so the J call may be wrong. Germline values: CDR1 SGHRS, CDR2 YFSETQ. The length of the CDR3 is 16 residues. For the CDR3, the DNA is TGCGCCAGCAGCCCCGGACAGGGGGCAGGCCCCTACGAGCAGTACTTC. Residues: CASSPGQGAGPYEQYF.

CDR3 nucleotides: TGTGCCAGCAGCGGGGACTCGAGTTATACTGAAGCTTTCTTT. Translating gives CASSGDSSYTEAFF. This chain connects TRBV5-4 to TRBJ1-1; D perhaps matches TRBD1 (5 bases). CDR1 is SGHNT, CDR2 YYREEE, per germline (reference sequence). V lost 4 bases and J 5 bases, leaving 15 bases between the germline ends. CDR3 length: 14 residues.

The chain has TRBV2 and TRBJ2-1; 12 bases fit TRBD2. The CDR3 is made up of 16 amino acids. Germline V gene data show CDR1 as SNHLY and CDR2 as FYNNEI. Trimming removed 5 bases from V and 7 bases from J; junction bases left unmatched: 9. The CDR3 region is CASSFPSGGALNEQFF. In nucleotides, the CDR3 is TGTGCCAGCAGTTTTCCTAGCGGGGGGGCCCTGAATGAGCAGTTCTTC.

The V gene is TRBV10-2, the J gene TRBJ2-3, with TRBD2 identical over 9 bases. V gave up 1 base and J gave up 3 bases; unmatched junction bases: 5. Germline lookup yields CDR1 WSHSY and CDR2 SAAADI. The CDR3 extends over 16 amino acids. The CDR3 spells CASSEFDSGGTDTQYF. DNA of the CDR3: TGCGCCAGCAGTGAGTTCGACAGCGGGGGGACAGATACGCAGTATTTT.

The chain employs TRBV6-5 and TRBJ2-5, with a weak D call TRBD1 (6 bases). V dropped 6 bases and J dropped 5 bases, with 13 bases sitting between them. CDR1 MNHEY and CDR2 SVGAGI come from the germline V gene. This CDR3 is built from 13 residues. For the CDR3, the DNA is TGTGCCAGCAGAGGCTCAAGGGGGGAGACCCAGTACTTC. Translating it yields CASRGSRGETQYF.

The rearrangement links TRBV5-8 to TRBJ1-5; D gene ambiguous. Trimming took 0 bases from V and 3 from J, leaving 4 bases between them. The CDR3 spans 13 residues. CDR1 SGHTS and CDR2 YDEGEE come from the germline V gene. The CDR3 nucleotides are TGTGCCAGCAGCTTGGCCTCCAATCAGCCCCAGCATTTT. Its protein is CASSLASNQPQHF.

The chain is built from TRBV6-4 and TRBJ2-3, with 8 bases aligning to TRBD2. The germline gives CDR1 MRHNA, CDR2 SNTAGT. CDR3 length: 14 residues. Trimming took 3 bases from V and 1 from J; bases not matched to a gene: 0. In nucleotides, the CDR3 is TGTGCCAGCAGTGAGCGGGGGGGCACAGATACGCAGTATTTT. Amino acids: CASSERGGTDTQYF.

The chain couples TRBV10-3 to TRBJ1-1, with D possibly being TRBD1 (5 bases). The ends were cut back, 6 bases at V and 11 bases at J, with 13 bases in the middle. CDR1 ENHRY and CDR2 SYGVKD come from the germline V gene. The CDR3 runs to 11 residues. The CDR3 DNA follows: TGTGCCATCAGCGGCGGCAGGGCCGCTTTCTTT. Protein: CAISGGRAAFF.

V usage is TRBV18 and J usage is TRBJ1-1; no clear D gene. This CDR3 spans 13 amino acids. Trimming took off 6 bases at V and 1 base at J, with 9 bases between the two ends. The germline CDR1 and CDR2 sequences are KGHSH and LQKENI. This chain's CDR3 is CASSPKQNTEAFF. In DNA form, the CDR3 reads TGTGCCAGCTCCCCAAAGCAGAACACTGAAGCTTTCTTT.

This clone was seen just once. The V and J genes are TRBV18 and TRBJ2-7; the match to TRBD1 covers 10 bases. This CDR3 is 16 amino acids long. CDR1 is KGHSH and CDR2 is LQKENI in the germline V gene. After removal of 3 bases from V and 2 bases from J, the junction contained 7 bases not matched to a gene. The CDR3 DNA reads TGTGCCAGCTCACCCCCCTCCGGGACAGGGGCCTACGAGCAGTACTTC. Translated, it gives CASSPPSGTGAYEQYF.

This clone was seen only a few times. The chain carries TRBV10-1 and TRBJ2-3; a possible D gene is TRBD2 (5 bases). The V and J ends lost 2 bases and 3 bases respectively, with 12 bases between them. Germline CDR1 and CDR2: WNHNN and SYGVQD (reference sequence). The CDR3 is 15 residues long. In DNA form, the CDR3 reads TGCGCCAGCAGTGAGGTAGATAGGAGGACAGATACGCAGTATTTT. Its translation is CASSEVDRRTDTQYF.

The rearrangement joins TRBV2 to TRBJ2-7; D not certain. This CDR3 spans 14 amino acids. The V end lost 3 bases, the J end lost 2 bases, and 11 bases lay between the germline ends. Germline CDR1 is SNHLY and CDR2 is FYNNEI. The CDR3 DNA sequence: TGTGCCAGCAGTGACAGGCTCGAAACCTACGAGCAGTACTTC. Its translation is CASSDRLETYEQYF.

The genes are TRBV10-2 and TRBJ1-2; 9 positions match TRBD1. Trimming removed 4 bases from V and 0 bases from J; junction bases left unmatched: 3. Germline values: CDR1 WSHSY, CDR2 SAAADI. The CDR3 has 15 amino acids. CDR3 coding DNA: TGCGCCAGCAGTGGGACAGGGGAGGCTAACTATGGCTACACCTTC. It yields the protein CASSGTGEANYGYTF.

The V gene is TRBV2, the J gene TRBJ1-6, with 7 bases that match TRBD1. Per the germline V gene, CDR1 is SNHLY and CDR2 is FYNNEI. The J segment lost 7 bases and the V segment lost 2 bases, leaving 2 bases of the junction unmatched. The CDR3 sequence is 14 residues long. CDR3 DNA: TGTGCCAGCAGTGAACAGGGACAGAATTCACCCCTCCACTTT. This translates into CASSEQGQNSPLHF.

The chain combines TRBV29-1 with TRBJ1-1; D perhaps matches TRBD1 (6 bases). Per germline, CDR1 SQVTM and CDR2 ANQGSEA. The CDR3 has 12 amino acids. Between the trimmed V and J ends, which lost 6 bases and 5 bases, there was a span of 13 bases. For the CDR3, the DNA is TGCAGCGTGGTGGATAGGGGGACTGAAGCTTTCTTT. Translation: CSVVDRGTEAFF.

The CDR3 sequence: CASSLAALYNSPLHF. As DNA, the CDR3 is TGTGCCAGCAGCTTAGCTGCGCTTTATAATTCACCCCTCCACTTT. The chain couples TRBV7-6 to TRBJ1-6, with D uncertain. The CDR3 is made up of 15 amino acids. Trimming removed 0 bases from V and 4 bases from J, with 7 bases in between. Germline V gene sequence: CDR1 SGHVS, CDR2 FNYEAQ. Full variable domain (rest looked up from reference TRBV7-6 and TRBJ1-6): GAGVSQSPRYKVTKRGQDVALRCDPISGHVSLYWYRQALGQGPEFLTYFNYEAQQDKSGLPNDRFSAERPEGSISTLTIQRTEQRDSAMYRCASSLAALYNSPLHFGNGTRLTVT.

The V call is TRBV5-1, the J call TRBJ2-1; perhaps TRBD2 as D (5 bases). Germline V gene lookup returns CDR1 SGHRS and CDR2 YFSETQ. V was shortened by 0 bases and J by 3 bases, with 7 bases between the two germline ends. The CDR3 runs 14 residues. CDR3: CASSLGTFYNEQFF. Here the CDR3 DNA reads TGCGCCAGCAGCTTGGGGACTTTCTACAATGAGCAGTTCTTC.

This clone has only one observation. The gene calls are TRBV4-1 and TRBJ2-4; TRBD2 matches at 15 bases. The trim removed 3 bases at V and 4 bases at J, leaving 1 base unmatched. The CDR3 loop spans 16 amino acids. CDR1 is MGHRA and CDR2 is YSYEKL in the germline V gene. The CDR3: CASSHGLAGGKNIQYF. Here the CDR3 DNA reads TGCGCCAGCAGCCACGGACTAGCGGGGGGGAAAAACATTCAGTACTTC.

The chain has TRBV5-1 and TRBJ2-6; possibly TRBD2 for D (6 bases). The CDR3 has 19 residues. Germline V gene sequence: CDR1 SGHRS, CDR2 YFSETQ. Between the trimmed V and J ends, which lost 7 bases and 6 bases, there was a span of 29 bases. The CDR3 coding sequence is TGCGCCAGCTCTGGGGAGGACTACTACTCTGGGTTTTTGGCCAACGTCCTGACTTTC. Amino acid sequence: CASSGEDYYSGFLANVLTF.

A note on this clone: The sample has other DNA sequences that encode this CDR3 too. CDR3 sequence (DNA): TGTGCCAGCAGTGTCTTGGGACAGATCTCGAGCGAGCAGTACTTC. Translating it yields CASSVLGQISSEQYF. This chain uses TRBV2 with TRBJ2-7; 7 nucleotides agree with TRBD1. This CDR3 has 15 amino acids. Germline V gene sequence: CDR1 SNHLY, CDR2 FYNNEI. V gave up 4 bases and J gave up 6 bases; unmatched junction bases: 12.

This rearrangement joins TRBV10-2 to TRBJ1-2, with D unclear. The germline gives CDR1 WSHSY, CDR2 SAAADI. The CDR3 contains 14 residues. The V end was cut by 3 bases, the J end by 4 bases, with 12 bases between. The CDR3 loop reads CASSEEGRIYGYTF. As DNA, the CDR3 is TGCGCCAGCAGTGAAGAGGGAAGGATCTATGGCTACACCTTC.

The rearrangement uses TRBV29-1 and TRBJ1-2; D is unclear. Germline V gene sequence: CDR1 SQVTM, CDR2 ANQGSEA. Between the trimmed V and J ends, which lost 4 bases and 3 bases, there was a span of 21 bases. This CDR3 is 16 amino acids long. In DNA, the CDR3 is TGCAGCGTTGTACCTATGCGGAGGAGAAATTACTATGGCTACACCTTC. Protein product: CSVVPMRRRNYYGYTF.

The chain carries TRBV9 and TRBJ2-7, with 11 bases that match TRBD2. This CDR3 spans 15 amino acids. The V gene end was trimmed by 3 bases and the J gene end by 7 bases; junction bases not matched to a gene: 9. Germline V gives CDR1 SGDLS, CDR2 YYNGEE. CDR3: CASSAVAGGSLEQYF. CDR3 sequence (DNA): TGTGCCAGCAGCGCCGTAGCGGGGGGGTCTTTAGAGCAGTACTTC.

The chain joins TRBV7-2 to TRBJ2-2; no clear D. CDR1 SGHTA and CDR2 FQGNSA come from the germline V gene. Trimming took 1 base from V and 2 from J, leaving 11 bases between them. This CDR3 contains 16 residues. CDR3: CASSLDSRSNTGELFF. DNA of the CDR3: TGTGCCAGCAGCTTAGATAGCAGATCTAACACCGGGGAGCTGTTTTTT.

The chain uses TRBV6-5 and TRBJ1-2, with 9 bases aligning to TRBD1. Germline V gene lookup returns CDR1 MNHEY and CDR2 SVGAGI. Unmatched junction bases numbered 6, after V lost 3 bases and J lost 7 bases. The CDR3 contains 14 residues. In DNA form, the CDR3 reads TGTGCCAGCAGTTATGCCGACAGGGGGTTTGGCTACACCTTC. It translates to CASSYADRGFGYTF.

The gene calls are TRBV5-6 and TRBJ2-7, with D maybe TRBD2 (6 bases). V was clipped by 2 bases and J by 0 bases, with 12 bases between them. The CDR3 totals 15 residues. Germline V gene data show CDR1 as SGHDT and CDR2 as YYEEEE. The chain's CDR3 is CASSFYGGSSYEQYF. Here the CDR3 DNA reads TGTGCCAGCAGCTTTTATGGGGGGAGCTCCTACGAGCAGTACTTC.